A selection of T cell receptor beta chains follows, all from one sample in a study of T cells in Graves' hyperthyroidism and ophthalmopathy. From the multiplex PCR reads, TCRdb called clonotypes with MiXCR, one entry per CDR3 protein. The data show some 740,000 distinct CDR3 sequences, with roughly 15% seen just once and 10% held by the top ten. Sequencing used blood. The source is a woman aged 18-35 years with Graves' hyperthyroidism. Each CDR3 is given with its conserved first and last residue. The order of the fields is J gene, clone size, D gene, V gene, CDR3 protein, CDR3 DNA. D genes are given only for firm matches. A clone size is listed for some rows: how often the clone was seen (once, few, many), or a class if it is expanded.

j_gene: TRBJ1-5; abundance: many; d_gene: -; v_gene: TRBV2; CDR3aa: CASSPQTGSTPQHF; CDR3nt: TGTGCCAGCAGCCCCCAGACTGGAAGTACGCCCCAGCATTTT
j_gene: TRBJ2-7; abundance: -; d_gene: -; v_gene: TRBV5-5; CDR3aa: CASSFWDGTYEQYF; CDR3nt: TGTGCCAGCAGCTTTTGGGACGGAACCTACGAGCAGTACTTC
j_gene: TRBJ2-5; abundance: -; d_gene: TRBD2; v_gene: TRBV6-2/TRBV6-3; CDR3aa: CASSYLRLAEETQYF; CDR3nt: TGTGCCAGCAGTTACTTGAGACTAGCGGAAGAGACCCAGTACTTC
j_gene: TRBJ2-4; abundance: few; d_gene: TRBD2; v_gene: TRBV6-6; CDR3aa: CASSYGEGGKNIQYF; CDR3nt: TGTGCCAGCAGTTACGGGGAGGGCGGGAAAAACATTCAGTACTTC
j_gene: TRBJ2-1; abundance: -; d_gene: TRBD2; v_gene: TRBV27; CDR3aa: CASGGGTTEQFF; CDR3nt: TGTGCCAGCGGGGGGGGGACCACGGAGCAGTTCTTC
j_gene: TRBJ2-7; abundance: many; d_gene: TRBD2; v_gene: TRBV13; CDR3aa: CASSLAGTSGTYEQYF; CDR3nt: TGTGCCAGCAGCTTAGCTGGGACTAGCGGCACCTACGAGCAGTACTTC
j_gene: TRBJ2-5; abundance: many; d_gene: -; v_gene: TRBV5-6; CDR3aa: CASSGDQETQYF; CDR3nt: TGTGCCAGCAGCGGCGACCAAGAGACCCAGTACTTC
j_gene: TRBJ1-1; abundance: many; d_gene: -; v_gene: TRBV5-6; CDR3aa: CASSWGRKGVRTEAFF; CDR3nt: TGTGCCAGCAGCTGGGGTCGGAAAGGGGTGAGGACTGAAGCTTTCTTT
j_gene: TRBJ1-2; abundance: many; d_gene: -; v_gene: TRBV27; CDR3aa: CASSQQANYGYTF; CDR3nt: TGTGCCAGCAGCCAACAAGCTAACTATGGCTACACCTTC
j_gene: TRBJ2-4; abundance: -; d_gene: -; v_gene: TRBV14; CDR3aa: CASSRSHTGLGNIQYF; CDR3nt: TGTGCCAGCAGCCGGTCCCACACAGGGTTGGGAAACATTCAGTACTTC
j_gene: TRBJ1-2; abundance: -; d_gene: -; v_gene: TRBV4-3; CDR3aa: CASSQAGTDYYGYTF; CDR3nt: TGCGCCAGCAGCCAAGCCGGGACGGATTACTATGGCTACACCTTC
j_gene: TRBJ1-4; abundance: -; d_gene: -; v_gene: TRBV7-6; CDR3aa: CASSSTGDTTEKLFF; CDR3nt: TGTGCCAGCAGCTCCACGGGAGACACGACCGAAAAACTGTTTTTT
j_gene: TRBJ2-7; abundance: few; d_gene: -; v_gene: TRBV4-3; CDR3aa: CASSQDLGIYEQYF; CDR3nt: TGCGCCAGCAGCCAAGATTTGGGGATCTACGAGCAGTACTTC
j_gene: TRBJ2-7; abundance: many; d_gene: -; v_gene: TRBV7-2; CDR3aa: CASSRYPSDYYEQYF; CDR3nt: TGTGCCAGCAGCCGATATCCCTCAGACTACTACGAGCAGTACTTC
j_gene: TRBJ1-6; abundance: -; d_gene: -; v_gene: TRBV28; CDR3aa: CASLTGDANSPLHF; CDR3nt: TGTGCCAGTCTCACCGGGGATGCTAATTCACCCCTCCACTTT
j_gene: TRBJ2-3; abundance: many; d_gene: TRBD2; v_gene: TRBV4-3; CDR3aa: CASSQAGGADTQYF; CDR3nt: TGCGCCAGCAGCCAAGCGGGAGGAGCGGATACGCAGTATTTT
j_gene: TRBJ1-5; abundance: -; d_gene: -; v_gene: TRBV19; CDR3aa: CASSISMGAQPQHF; CDR3nt: TGTGCCAGTAGTATATCAATGGGGGCTCAGCCCCAGCATTTT
j_gene: TRBJ2-7; abundance: many; d_gene: -; v_gene: TRBV28; CDR3aa: CASSRPGYEQYF; CDR3nt: TGTGCCAGCAGCCGCCCTGGGTACGAGCAGTACTTC
j_gene: TRBJ1-2; abundance: many; d_gene: -; v_gene: TRBV3-1; CDR3aa: CASSQKGGPYGYTF; CDR3nt: TGTGCCAGCAGCCAAAAGGGGGGACCATATGGCTACACCTTC
j_gene: TRBJ2-1; abundance: once; d_gene: TRBD2; v_gene: TRBV28; CDR3aa: CASSSSVVGAGRRGEQFF; CDR3nt: TGTGCCAGCAGTTCGAGCGTCGTCGGAGCGGGGAGAAGAGGTGAGCAGTTCTTC
j_gene: TRBJ1-1; abundance: -; d_gene: TRBD1; v_gene: TRBV4-1; CDR3aa: CASSQDVGYRTGGSSGAFF; CDR3nt: TGCGCCAGCAGCCAAGATGTGGGGTATCGGACAGGGGGCTCTTCGGGGGCTTTCTTT
j_gene: TRBJ1-1; abundance: -; d_gene: -; v_gene: TRBV7-9; CDR3aa: CASSYGGTNTEAFF; CDR3nt: TGTGCCAGCAGTTACGGGGGTACGAACACTGAAGCTTTCTTT
j_gene: TRBJ1-2; abundance: many; d_gene: TRBD1; v_gene: TRBV30; CDR3aa: CAWSKNTGGNYGYTF; CDR3nt: TGTGCCTGGAGTAAGAACACAGGGGGCAACTATGGCTACACCTTC
j_gene: TRBJ2-7; abundance: many; d_gene: TRBD1; v_gene: TRBV2; CDR3aa: CASSEGGQSSYEQYF; CDR3nt: TGTGCCAGCAGTGAAGGGGGACAGAGCTCCTACGAGCAGTACTTC